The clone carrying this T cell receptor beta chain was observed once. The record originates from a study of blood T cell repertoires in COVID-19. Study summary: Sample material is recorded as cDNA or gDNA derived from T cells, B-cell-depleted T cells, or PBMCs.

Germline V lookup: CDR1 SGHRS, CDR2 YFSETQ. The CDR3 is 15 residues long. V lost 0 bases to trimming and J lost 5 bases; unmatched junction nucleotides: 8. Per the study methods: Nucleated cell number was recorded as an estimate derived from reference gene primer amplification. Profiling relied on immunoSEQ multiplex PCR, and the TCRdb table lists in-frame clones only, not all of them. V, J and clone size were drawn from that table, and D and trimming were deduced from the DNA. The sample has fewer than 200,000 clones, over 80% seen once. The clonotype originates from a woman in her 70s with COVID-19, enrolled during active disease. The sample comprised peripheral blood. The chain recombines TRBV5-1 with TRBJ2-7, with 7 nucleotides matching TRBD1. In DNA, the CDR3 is TGCGCCAGCAGCTTGGCAGGGGGAGAATGGGACGAGCAGTACTTC. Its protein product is CASSLAGGEWDEQYF.